Listed here are 22 T cell receptor beta chains from one sample, sequenced in a study of control samples from healthy donors and cancer patients. The repertoire was sequenced with immunoSEQ multiplex PCR; TCRdb's copy has only in-frame clones and lacks some. The table shows roughly 140,000 clones, with approximately 91% occurring only once. Sequenced input: blood. These TCRs come from a man in his thirties or forties in good health.

The genes are TRBV9 and TRBJ2-7; TRBD2 matches at 13 bases. J was trimmed by 2 bases and V by 3 bases; bases with no gene match: 5. This CDR3 spans 16 amino acids. From germline, CDR1 is SGDLS and CDR2 YYNGEE. CDR3: CASSGGLAGPTYEQYF. The CDR3 DNA reads as TGTGCCAGCAGCGGGGGACTAGCGGGGCCAACCTACGAGCAGTACTTC.

This clone was recorded once. Different DNA sequences within this sample yield the same CDR3. The chain combines TRBV7-2 with TRBJ2-6; D is undetermined. V lost 3 bases and J 4 bases, leaving 10 bases between the germline ends. Germline CDR1 SGHTA, CDR2 FQGNSA. The CDR3 covers 15 residues. The CDR3 DNA reads TGTGCCAGCAGCTTGAGTGGATCCGGGGCCAACGTCCTGACTTTC. Translating gives CASSLSGSGANVLTF.

The chain joins TRBV11-2 to TRBJ1-1; no firm D call. Germline V lookup: CDR1 SGHAT, CDR2 FQNNGV. V was clipped by 2 bases and J by 3 bases, with 13 bases between them. This CDR3 is 15 amino acids long. DNA of the CDR3: TGTGCCAGCAGCTTAAGGGCGCCGACGGACACTGAAGCTTTCTTT. Amino acids: CASSLRAPTDTEAFF.

The V call is TRBV5-4, the J call TRBJ2-3; tentative D call: TRBD2 (6 bases). V lost 0 bases, J lost 2 bases, and 16 bases lay in between. In germline, CDR1 is SGHNT, CDR2 YYREEE (reference sequence). The CDR3 contains 17 residues. The DNA of the CDR3 is TGTGCCAGCAGCTTGGATTCGCGGGACTCCATCACAGATACGCAGTATTTT. Translated, it gives CASSLDSRDSITDTQYF.

This chain connects TRBV5-8 to TRBJ1-2, with D tentatively TRBD1 (5 bases). This CDR3 comprises 15 residues. The ends were cut back, 0 bases at V and 7 bases at J, with 16 bases in the middle. Germline V CDR1 and CDR2: SGHTS, YDEGEE. The CDR3 DNA is TGTGCCAGCAGCTTGGCTTTCGGGACGTGGGGTGGCTACACCTTC. This sequence encodes CASSLAFGTWGGYTF.

The V and J genes are TRBV7-2 and TRBJ2-2, with D unclear. Looked up from germline, CDR1 is SGHTA and CDR2 is FQGNSA. The CDR3 contains 12 residues. Trimming shortened V by 5 bases and J by 6 bases, and 7 bases separated the two germline ends. CDR3 DNA: TGTGCCAGCAGCGGCGACTCCGGGGAGCTGTTTTTT. Its translation: CASSGDSGELFF.

This clone is a singleton in its sample. V and J are TRBV5-4 and TRBJ1-5; 8 bases match TRBD1. Germline assignment: CDR1 SGHNT and CDR2 YYREEE (reference sequence). V dropped 4 bases and J dropped 6; count of bases not matched to a gene: 6. The CDR3 runs to 14 residues. The CDR3 region is CASSIQGATQPQHF. CDR3 DNA: TGTGCCAGCAGCATCCAGGGGGCAACTCAGCCCCAGCATTTT. The full variable domain, completed using reference TRBV5-4 and TRBJ1-5, is ETGVTQSPTHLIKTRGQQVTLRCSSQSGHNTVSWYQQALGQGPQFIFQYYREEENGRGNFPPRFSGLQFPNYSSELNVNALELDDSALYLCASSIQGATQPQHFGDGTRLSIL.

This clone was picked up a small number of times. The rearrangement joins TRBV28 to TRBJ2-1; D might be TRBD2 (5 bases). There are 15 residues in the CDR3. Germline V CDR1 and CDR2: MDHEN, SYDVKM. V was pared by 6 bases and J by 2 bases, with 14 bases between. CDR3 protein: CASRPMAGTYNEQFF. The CDR3 DNA reads as TGTGCCAGCAGACCCATGGCGGGTACCTACAATGAGCAGTTCTTC.

J is TRBJ1-5 and V is TRBV7-9; 8 bases match TRBD1. Per the germline V gene, CDR1 is SEHNR and CDR2 is FQNEAQ (reference sequence). The CDR3 runs 14 residues. Trimming took 5 bases from V and 2 from J; bases not matched to a gene: 2. The CDR3 here is CASSTTGGNQPQHF. The CDR3 DNA reads as TGTGCCAGCAGCACGACAGGGGGCAATCAGCCCCAGCATTTT.

The chain employs TRBV19 and TRBJ2-2; weak D call: TRBD2 (6 bases). Germline V lookup: CDR1 LNHDA, CDR2 SQIVND (reference sequence). The V end was cut by 6 bases, the J end by 6 bases, with 14 bases between. The CDR3 runs 14 residues. The CDR3, as DNA: TGTGCCAGTAGATGGGACTTCCCCGCCGGGGAGCTGTTTTTT. Its protein is CASRWDFPAGELFF.

This chain connects TRBV27 to TRBJ1-3, with no clear D. The ends were cut back, 3 bases at V and 0 bases at J, with 15 bases in the middle. Germline CDR1 and CDR2: MNHEY and SMNVEV (reference sequence). The CDR3 contains 17 residues. The CDR3 region has the DNA TGTGCCAGCAGTTTCTCCCTATTGGCTATCTCTGGAAACACCATATATTTT. Translating it yields CASSFSLLAISGNTIYF.

The chain combines TRBV6-1 with TRBJ2-7; maybe TRBD1 (6 bases). CDR1 MNHNS and CDR2 SASEGT come from the germline V gene. CDR3 length: 15 amino acids. V dropped 3 bases and J dropped 3 bases, with 15 bases sitting between them. In DNA, the CDR3 is TGTGCCAGCAGTGAGGGACAAAAGCTCTTCTACGAGCAGTACTTC. Translated: CASSEGQKLFYEQYF.

This chain joins TRBV1 and TRBJ1-4; the table names TRBD1, a call not compared with the DNA. TRBV1 is termed a pseudogene. The CDR3 is 19 residues long. CDR3 loop: CTSSLKTSKDRVVHEKLFF. The CDR3, as DNA: TGCACCAGCAGCCTCAAGACATCGAAGGACAGGGTCGTTCATGAAAAACTGTTTTTT.

The chain combines TRBV27 with TRBJ2-7; 8 bases are shared with TRBD2. The junction had 11 bases not matched to a gene; V was cut back by 5 bases and J by 5 bases. The CDR3 spans 15 residues. Looked up from germline, CDR1 is MNHEY and CDR2 is SMNVEV (reference sequence). This CDR3 reads CASSEPGTRNHEQYF. For the CDR3, the DNA is TGTGCCAGCAGTGAACCCGGGACTAGGAACCACGAGCAGTACTTC.

This rearrangement joins TRBV6-5 to TRBJ2-5, with TRBD2 matching over 7 bases. CDR1 and CDR2 (germline): MNHEY, SVGAGI. The CDR3 loop spans 14 amino acids. After removal of 8 bases from V and 4 bases from J, the junction contained 10 bases not matched to a gene. The CDR3 DNA sequence: TGTGCCAGCTCTATCAGGCCGGGGGGAGAGACCCAGTACTTC. It is translated as CASSIRPGGETQYF.

This chain joins TRBV12-3 or TRBV12-4 and TRBJ1-1, with no clear D. CDR3 length equals 13 residues. V dropped 3 bases and J dropped 1 base, with 6 bases sitting between them. In nucleotides, the CDR3 is TGTGCCAGCAGTTTTGCGGAGAACACTGAAGCTTTCTTT. As protein: CASSFAENTEAFF.

This clone was detected many times. The chain employs TRBV5-4 and TRBJ1-1; D is undetermined. With 3 bases removed from V and 4 bases from J, the gap between germline ends came to 10 bases. The CDR3 is 13 residues long. Looked up from germline, CDR1 is SGHNT and CDR2 is YYREEE (reference sequence). The CDR3 sequence is CASSSRVGTEAFF. Written as DNA, the CDR3 is TGTGCCAGCAGCTCAAGGGTGGGCACTGAAGCTTTCTTT. Using reference TRBV5-4 and TRBJ1-1 for the parts outside the CDR3, the full variable domain is ETGVTQSPTHLIKTRGQQVTLRCSSQSGHNTVSWYQQALGQGPQFIFQYYREEENGRGNFPPRFSGLQFPNYSSELNVNALELDDSALYLCASSSRVGTEAFFGQGTRLTVV.

The gene calls are TRBV19 and TRBJ1-1; a possible D gene is TRBD1 (5 bases). Trimming removed 7 bases at V and 0 bases at J, with 18 bases between. Per the germline V gene, CDR1 is LNHDA and CDR2 is SQIVND (reference sequence). This CDR3 comprises 16 residues. This CDR3 reads CASTPYWGEMNTEAFF. In nucleotides, the CDR3 is TGTGCCAGTACCCCGTATTGGGGGGAAATGAACACTGAAGCTTTCTTT.

This clone was observed a few times. The chain's CDR3 is CASRTSGGTDTQYF. Written as DNA, the CDR3 is TGTGCCAGCAGAACTAGCGGGGGCACAGATACGCAGTATTTT. The chain combines TRBV6-5 with TRBJ2-3; 10 nucleotides match TRBD2. The V segment lost 6 bases and the J segment 1 base; nucleotides outside the gene matches: 1. The length of the CDR3 is 14 residues. Germline-derived CDR1 and CDR2 are MNHEY and SVGAGI.

As DNA, the CDR3 is TGTGCCACCAGCAGAGATCGGCAGCGAAGCAATCAGCCCCAGCATTTT. This gives the protein CATSRDRQRSNQPQHF. The chain carries TRBV15 and TRBJ1-5; no firm D call. This CDR3 comprises 16 residues. V lost 0 bases and J lost 1, with 10 bases in between. Germline assignment: CDR1 LNHNV and CDR2 YYDKDF (reference sequence).

This chain links TRBV5-1 with TRBJ2-1; no reliable D call. The CDR3 runs 14 residues. V lost 3 bases, J lost 0 bases, and 7 bases lay in between. CDR1 is SGHRS and CDR2 is YFSETQ in the germline V gene. The CDR3 DNA reads as TGCGCCAGCAGCTCCCGTAGCTCCTACAATGAGCAGTTCTTC. It encodes CASSSRSSYNEQFF.

The genes are TRBV2 and TRBJ2-5, with 7 bases aligning to TRBD1. The V segment lost 6 bases and the J segment 4 bases; nucleotides outside the gene matches: 5. The CDR3 consists of 13 residues. The germline CDR1 and CDR2 sequences are SNHLY and FYNNEI. DNA for the CDR3: TGTGCCAGCAGGACGACAGGGTTAGAGACCCAGTACTTC. Its protein is CASRTTGLETQYF.